These T cell receptor beta chains were read from a single sample in a study of regulatory T cells in long-lasting Graves disease. Each CDR3 protein gets one entry after TCRdb re-called the multiplex PCR reads with MiXCR. The repertoire includes 450,000 to 650,000 distinct CDR3 sequences, approximately 16% of them detected once, and around a quarter sits in the top ten. These data were also filed under a second study, of T cells in Graves' hyperthyroidism and ophthalmopathy.

Specimen: peripheral blood mononuclear cells (PBMCs), collected at new diagnosis, from a patient treated with antithyroid drugs. These receptors were obtained from a middle-aged woman with Graves disease. Each CDR3 is given with its conserved first and last residue. A D gene is named only where the DNA matches it firmly.

len,v_gene,d_gene,CDR3aa
13,TRBV7-8,-,CASTQVPTGELFF
12,TRBV18,-,CASSPRNYEQYF
15,TRBV19,-,CASSIAIQGVYEQYF
15,TRBV27,-,CASSLWGRSTDTQYF
13,TRBV20-1,-,CSAREAGTYEQYF
18,TRBV12-5,TRBD1,CASGLAPLQGEKYNEQFF
14,TRBV11-2,-,CASSSLTYQETQYF
17,TRBV7-9,-,CASSPPVSGPLAGELFF
13,TRBV30,-,CAWDTSSYNEQFF
11,TRBV7-9,TRBD1,CASQGDNEQFF
15,TRBV7-2,-,CASSFGGNGAYGYTF
13,TRBV18,-,CASSLTDTDTQYF
13,TRBV12-3/TRBV12-4,-,CASSFRQNQPQHF
14,TRBV2,-,CASREQGLDQPQHF
14,TRBV20-1,TRBD1,CSARAGTANSPLHF
14,TRBV27,TRBD2,CATALAGGRKTQYF
14,TRBV15,-,CATSPYKSTDTQYF
14,TRBV7-9,-,CASSLVEGAGEQFF
12,TRBV29-1,TRBD1,CSVVGTGGIGTF
14,TRBV6-1,-,CASSEARGTAEQYF
15,TRBV10-2,-,CASRLGPNSNQPQHF
15,TRBV20-1,TRBD1,CSALRQDRGYYEQYF
13,TRBV7-6,-,CASSSGAADTQYF
12,TRBV18,-,CASSPYEETQYF
13,TRBV29-1,TRBD1,CSSAAGQGYGYTF